The clone carrying this TCR beta chain appeared a single time. Trimming pared 6 bases from V and 5 bases from J, leaving 8 bases between. There are 12 residues in the CDR3. Per the germline V gene, CDR1 is MDHEN and CDR2 is SYDVKM. The data were taken from a study of control samples from healthy donors and cancer patients. Here immunoSEQ multiplex PCR was the method, and the copy in TCRdb shows in-frame clones only, minus some. The table shows 150,000 to 160,000 clones, with 93% occurring only once. The origin of this receptor is a man aged 50 to 60 in good health. Input material: blood. This chain joins TRBV28 and TRBJ1-3; D is possibly TRBD1 (5 bases). DNA of the CDR3: TGTGCCAGCAGGGACACGAGAAACACCATATATTTT. It codes for CASRDTRNTIYF.